This T cell receptor (beta chain) was found in a study of cytomegalovirus exposure and HLA in healthy donors. As regards this clone: The target antigen is unknown.

The ends lost 0 bases at V and 8 bases at J; junction bases unmatched: 7. Germline V lookup: CDR1 SGHTA, CDR2 FQGTGA. The CDR3 covers 15 residues. The PCR had 60 Vbeta and 13 Jbeta primers. TCRdb's table, derived via immunoSEQ multiplex PCR, lists solely in-frame clones and lacks some. The sample yields roughly 190,000 clones, more than 65% seen once. Study findings and constraints: TCR beta sequences numbering roughly 18,000 were associated with HLA alleles at 0.05 false discovery rate in a later analysis.

This chain links TRBV7-3 with TRBJ2-5; 9 bases fit TRBD2. The specimen was PBMCs. The source of this sequence is a female donor in good health and CMV-seronegative. The CDR3: CASSLTSGGEGTQYF. Written as DNA, the CDR3 is TGTGCCAGCAGCTTAACTAGCGGGGGCGAAGGAACCCAGTACTTC.